A single count supports the clone carrying this T cell receptor (beta chain). TEMRA cells were FACS-enriched, while CD8+ and CD4+ T cells were negatively isolated. These data are taken from a study of CD8 T cells in Susac syndrome. Overall study: When their blood was taken, patients with Susac syndrome were therapy-naive, taking corticosteroids, or taking intravenous immunoglobulin alone.

The RNA input was 0.5 to 1 ug, and it was reverse transcribed with random hexamers. With immunoSEQ multiplex PCR, TCR beta CDR3 was amplified across 54 Vbeta and 13 Jbeta. TCRdb reanalysed the immunoSEQ multiplex PCR reads using MiXCR and keeps one entry per CDR3 protein. The sample lists about 180,000 distinct CDR3 sequences; roughly 92% were seen once. Germline lookup yields CDR1 DFQATT and CDR2 SNEGSKA (reference sequence). This CDR3 region has 16 residues. Between the trimmed V and J ends, which lost 3 bases and 0 bases, there was a span of 15 bases. This receptor was obtained from a human donor with Susac syndrome. Sequenced sample: CD4+ T cells from PBMCs. This chain joins TRBV20-1 and TRBJ1-3; D is perhaps TRBD1 (6 bases). For the CDR3, the DNA is TGCAGTGCTAGTCGGGGCCGGGACACCTCTGGAAACACCATATATTTT. It yields the protein CSASRGRDTSGNTIYF.